The 10 T cell receptor beta chains below all came from one sample that was sequenced in a study of T cell repertoires in cytomegalovirus infection. TCRdb re-analysed the reads in MiXCR, keeping a single row per CDR3 protein. The sample has about 310,000 distinct CDR3 sequences, around 25% seen once; the top ten hold roughly 15%. These receptors lack a known antigen. The specimen comprised cultured PBMCs, sampled from culture after CMV antigen stimulation. Every receptor here comes from a human donor in good health (CMV status not recorded). Some clones in this sample may be carry-over from other donors' samples.

A few counts support this clonotype. V gene TRBV9 combines with J gene TRBJ1-2; D might be TRBD1 (5 bases). Germline loops: CDR1 SGDLS, CDR2 YYNGEE. V lost 0 bases to trimming and J lost 6 bases, with 15 bases between them. The CDR3 runs to 15 residues. The CDR3 region is CASSVASHARDGYTF. In DNA, the CDR3 is TGTGCCAGCAGCGTAGCGTCACACGCCAGGGATGGCTACACCTTC.

The table lists this clonotype with many counts. Germline and junction disagree at one end, which may indicate a read error. The chain is built from TRBV12-3 or TRBV12-4 and TRBJ1-2; D gene uncertain. The CDR3 runs 13 residues. The CDR3 coding sequence is TGTGCCAGCAGTTTAGGGGTGAGGTTGTCTACGGTCTTC. As protein: CASSLGVRLSTVF.

The V and J genes are TRBV11-2 and TRBJ2-4; 9 nucleotides match TRBD2. V shed 1 base, J shed 3 bases, and the junction held 7 bases outside the gene matches. Germline lookup yields CDR1 SGHAT and CDR2 FQNNGV. The CDR3 is 17 residues long. CDR3 sequence (DNA): TGTGCCAGCAGCTTAGGCCCCCCGACTAGCGGCAAAAACATTCAGTACTTC. This sequence encodes CASSLGPPTSGKNIQYF.

The table lists this clonotype with many counts. This sequence joins TRBV6-1 and TRBJ2-1; no reliable D call. There are 16 residues in the CDR3. Looked up from germline, CDR1 is MNHNS and CDR2 is SASEGT. V was cut by 10 bases and J by 0 bases, with 19 bases left in between. CDR3 sequence (DNA): TGTGCCACGAGGACCCCAACCACCAGCTCCTACAATGAGCAGTTCTTC. It codes for CATRTPTTSSYNEQFF.

The chain uses TRBV14 and TRBJ2-2; 10 bases line up with TRBD2. Trimming cost V 4 bases and J 3 bases; bases outside gene matches: 14. The CDR3 consists of 19 residues. Germline CDR1 SGHDN, CDR2 FVKESK. The CDR3 is CASSPRLASGSLYTGELFF. The CDR3 nucleotides read TGTGCCAGCAGCCCCCGACTGGCTAGCGGGAGCCTCTACACCGGGGAGCTGTTTTTT.

This clonotype was counted ten times or more. The rearrangement joins TRBV7-9 to TRBJ2-1; no firm D call. V was pared by 2 bases and J by 7 bases, with 12 bases between. This CDR3 region has 14 residues. Germline CDR1 SEHNR, CDR2 FQNEAQ (reference sequence). The CDR3 region has the DNA TGTGCCAGCAGCTTAAGGGCCCAGTTGAATGAGCAGTTCTTC. Translated: CASSLRAQLNEQFF.

The chain carries TRBV6-5 and TRBJ2-7; D is undetermined. The CDR3 contains 14 residues. With 2 bases removed from V and 2 bases from J, the gap between germline ends came to 10 bases. The germline CDR1 and CDR2 sequences are MNHEY and SVGAGI. The CDR3, as DNA: TGTGCCAGCAGTTACGAGCCAGGCACCTACGAGCAGTACTTC. This sequence encodes CASSYEPGTYEQYF.

Ten or more counts support this clonotype. The rearrangement joins TRBV19 to TRBJ1-1; D gene uncertain. The length of the CDR3 is 13 residues. Germline V gene lookup returns CDR1 LNHDA and CDR2 SQIVND (reference sequence). V was trimmed by 7 bases and J by 1 base, leaving 10 bases between them. The CDR3 region is CASIRAPNTEAFF. The CDR3 bases are TGTGCCAGTATAAGGGCGCCGAACACTGAAGCTTTCTTT.

This clonotype was counted many times. The CDR3 is CASSSEGTLPFTDTQYF. CDR3 bases: TGTGCCAGCAGTTCCGAGGGGACCCTACCATTCACAGATACGCAGTATTTT. The chain is built from TRBV7-9 and TRBJ2-3; D is perhaps TRBD1 or TRBD2 (5 bases each). CDR3 length equals 17 residues. CDR1 is SEHNR and CDR2 is FQNEAQ in the germline V gene (reference sequence). Between the trimmed V and J ends, which lost 6 bases and 2 bases, there was a span of 21 bases.

The gene calls are TRBV7-2 and TRBJ2-1, with 9 bases aligning to TRBD2. Trimming cost V 1 base and J 8 bases; bases outside gene matches: 12. This CDR3 has 17 residues. Per germline, CDR1 SGHTA and CDR2 FQGNSA. The CDR3 DNA follows: TGTGCCAGCAGCTTAGACTTTAGCGGGAGAGATTACGATGAGCAGTTCTTC. This codes for CASSLDFSGRDYDEQFF.